This passage covers 24 T cell receptor beta chains from one sample sequenced in a study of T cell changes during pregnancy in multiple sclerosis. Assay used: immunoSEQ multiplex PCR; TCRdb lists only in-frame clones, some missing. This sample has 65,000 to 85,000 clones, with roughly 94% found just once. The sample was peripheral blood, taken in the second trimester of pregnancy. The origin of the receptors is a female donor in good health, enrolled as a control in a pregnancy study.

The J gene is TRBJ2-4, the V gene TRBV18, with 8 nucleotides matching TRBD1. In germline, CDR1 is KGHSH, CDR2 LQKENI. The CDR3 is made up of 21 amino acids. V trimming: 5 bases; J trimming: 0 bases; junction bases outside the gene matches: 21. The CDR3 loop reads CASSRATRAGTGAIAKNIQYF. The DNA for the CDR3 is TGTGCCAGCTCAAGGGCAACTAGAGCCGGGACAGGTGCGATAGCCAAAAACATTCAGTACTTC.

This rearrangement joins TRBV5-1 to TRBJ2-7; 9 bases are shared with TRBD1. The V gene's germline CDR1 is SGHRS and CDR2 YFSETQ. CDR3 length: 16 amino acids. V was clipped by 1 base and J by 3 bases; unmatched bases: 8. CDR3 amino acids: CASSLSPDRGFYEQYF. The CDR3, as DNA: TGCGCCAGCAGCTTGTCTCCGGACAGGGGCTTCTACGAGCAGTACTTC. Drawing the rest from reference TRBV5-1 and TRBJ2-7, the complete variable domain is KAGVTQTPRYLIKTRGQQVTLSCSPISGHRSVSWYQQTPGQGLQFLFEYFSETQRNKGNFPGRFSGRQFSNSRSEMNVSTLELGDSALYLCASSLSPDRGFYEQYFGPGTRLTVT.

The chain has TRBV4-1 and TRBJ2-4; D is possibly TRBD2 (5 bases). The CDR3 contains 14 residues. CDR1 is MGHRA, CDR2 YSYEKL, per germline. Trimming removed 11 bases from V and 0 bases from J, with 14 bases in between. CDR3 nucleotides: TGCGCCGTCGGGATTTCCATAGCCAAAAACATTCAGTACTTC. Amino acids: CAVGISIAKNIQYF.

This chain uses TRBV6-1 with TRBJ1-5; D possibly corresponds to TRBD1 (5 bases). CDR3 length: 14 residues. Trimming removed 3 bases at V and 6 bases at J, with 12 bases between. Per germline, CDR1 MNHNS and CDR2 SASEGT. The CDR3 sequence: CASSDPWQGQPQHF. In DNA, the CDR3 is TGTGCCAGCAGTGACCCTTGGCAGGGTCAGCCCCAGCATTTT.

The chain carries TRBV2 and TRBJ1-2; 10 bases fit TRBD1. CDR1 SNHLY and CDR2 FYNNEI come from the germline V gene. V gave up 6 bases and J gave up 2 bases; unmatched junction bases: 0. The CDR3 runs 13 residues. CDR3 sequence: CASRGQGNYGYTF. For the CDR3, the DNA is TGTGCCAGCAGGGGACAGGGGAACTATGGCTACACCTTC. Based on the CDR3 plus reference TRBV2 and TRBJ1-2, the full variable domain is EPEVTQTPSHQVTQMGQEVILRCVPISNHLYFYWYRQILGQKVEFLVSFYNNEISEKSEIFDDQFSVERPDGSNFTLKIRSTKLEDSAMYFCASRGQGNYGYTFGSGTRLTVV.

This chain joins TRBV4-1 and TRBJ1-1, with D maybe TRBD1 (6 bases). The V gene lost 2 bases and the J gene lost 5 bases, with 12 bases spanning the gap. This CDR3 has 14 residues. Germline CDR1 MGHRA, CDR2 YSYEKL. In nucleotides, the CDR3 is TGCGCCAGCAGCCAACGGGGGGCCGAGACTGAAGCTTTCTTT. It codes for CASSQRGAETEAFF.

This clone was found once. The chain joins TRBV7-6 to TRBJ1-1; D unresolved. Between the trimmed V and J ends, which lost 2 bases and 3 bases, there was a span of 16 bases. This CDR3 spans 16 amino acids. Germline CDR1 is SGHVS and CDR2 is FNYEAQ. DNA of the CDR3: TGTGCCAGCAGCTTAAATACCTCCCCAGTGGACACTGAAGCTTTCTTT. It codes for CASSLNTSPVDTEAFF.

The V gene is TRBV7-6, the J gene TRBJ1-1; D is unresolved. CDR3 length equals 12 residues. Germline-derived CDR1 and CDR2 are SGHVS and FNYEAQ. V lost 5 bases and J lost 8, with 12 bases in between. CDR3 sequence reads: CASSPTTGEAFF. The DNA of the CDR3 is TGTGCCAGCAGCCCCACGACGGGGGAAGCTTTCTTT. The full variable domain, in which reference TRBV7-6 and TRBJ1-1 provide the parts outside the CDR3, is GAGVSQSPRYKVTKRGQDVALRCDPISGHVSLYWYRQALGQGPEFLTYFNYEAQQDKSGLPNDRFSAERPEGSISTLTIQRTEQRDSAMYRCASSPTTGEAFFGQGTRLTVV.

The chain couples TRBV19 to TRBJ1-5, with 9 bases lining up with TRBD1. The junction had 7 bases not matched to a gene; V was cut back by 5 bases and J by 11 bases. Germline values: CDR1 LNHDA, CDR2 SQIVND (reference sequence). The CDR3 is 13 residues long. DNA for the CDR3: TGTGCCAGTAGTCGACAGGGGGAGTTATCCCAGCATTTT. It specifies CASSRQGELSQHF.

V is TRBV27 and J is TRBJ2-3; weak D call: TRBD2 (6 bases). In germline, CDR1 is MNHEY, CDR2 SMNVEV (reference sequence). V shed 1 base and J shed 6 bases, with 23 bases lying between them. This CDR3 has 18 residues. Here the CDR3 DNA reads TGTGCCAGCAGTTTATTCTCCGTTCTAGGGACTCCAAGGGATACGCAGTATTTT. It translates to CASSLFSVLGTPRDTQYF.

The CDR3 here is CASSSTSGSGIEQFF. The CDR3 nucleotides read TGTGCCAGCAGCTCCACCAGCGGGAGCGGCATTGAGCAGTTCTTC. The chain combines TRBV7-9 with TRBJ2-1; TRBD2 aligns across 8 bases. V was pared by 4 bases and J by 9 bases, with 11 bases of the junction left unmatched. The CDR3 consists of 15 residues. Germline values: CDR1 SEHNR, CDR2 FQNEAQ (reference sequence). The full variable domain, in which reference TRBV7-9 and TRBJ2-1 provide the parts outside the CDR3, is DTGVSQNPRHKITKRGQNVTFRCDPISEHNRLYWYRQTLGQGPEFLTYFQNEAQLEKSRLLSDRFSAERPKGSFSTLEIQRTEQGDSAMYLCASSSTSGSGIEQFFGPGTRLTVL.

The rearrangement links TRBV5-1 to TRBJ1-1; 8 bases agree with TRBD1. V dropped 4 bases and J dropped 4; count of bases not matched to a gene: 6. Germline lookup yields CDR1 SGHRS and CDR2 YFSETQ. This CDR3 has 14 amino acids. For the CDR3, the DNA is TGCGCCAGCAGCCACGGACAGGGAGGCACTGAAGCTTTCTTT. Translating it yields CASSHGQGGTEAFF.

V gene TRBV7-9 combines with J gene TRBJ1-2; unclear D gene. Looked up from germline, CDR1 is SEHNR and CDR2 is FQNEAQ (reference sequence). Trimming removed 5 bases at V and 0 bases at J, with 13 bases between. This CDR3 contains 15 residues. DNA of the CDR3: TGTGCCAGCAGCCAAGGCAGCGTCGCTAACTATGGCTACACCTTC. Protein sequence: CASSQGSVANYGYTF.

CDR3 region: CASSLAMTGPQPQHF. In nucleotides, the CDR3 is TGTGCCAGCAGCTTAGCTATGACAGGGCCTCAGCCCCAGCATTTT. The chain has TRBV7-8 and TRBJ1-5; 7 bases match TRBD1. This CDR3 spans 15 amino acids. Germline CDR1 SGHVS, CDR2 FQNEAQ. V lost 0 bases to trimming and J lost 6 bases; unmatched junction nucleotides: 5.

The J gene is TRBJ2-5, the V gene TRBV20-1; tentative D call: TRBD1 (6 bases). The CDR3 is 11 residues long. Germline V gene lookup returns CDR1 DFQATT and CDR2 SNEGSKA (reference sequence). Here the CDR3 reads CSPRGSETQYF. CDR3 DNA sequence: TGCAGCCCAAGGGGGTCCGAGACCCAGTACTTC.

The rearrangement uses TRBV10-3 and TRBJ2-7; no clear D gene. The CDR3 covers 14 residues. V was clipped by 6 bases and J by 4 bases, with 16 bases between them. Germline V CDR1 and CDR2: ENHRY, SYGVKD. The CDR3 spells CAIRTLGDGYEQYF. CDR3 coding DNA: TGTGCCATCAGGACCTTAGGAGACGGTTACGAGCAGTACTTC.

The chain combines TRBV9 with TRBJ2-5, with 9 nucleotides matching TRBD2. Germline CDR1 and CDR2: SGDLS and YYNGEE. V lost 0 bases, J lost 0 bases, and 3 bases stayed unmatched. This CDR3 region has 16 residues. This chain's CDR3 is CASSVGTSGYQETQYF. The CDR3 DNA reads TGTGCCAGCAGCGTAGGAACTAGCGGGTACCAAGAGACCCAGTACTTC. Using reference TRBV9 and TRBJ2-5 for the parts outside the CDR3, the full variable domain is DSGVTQTPKHLITATGQRVTLRCSPRSGDLSVYWYQQSLDQGLQFLIQYYNGEERAKGNILERFSAQQFPDLHSELNLSSLELGDSALYFCASSVGTSGYQETQYFGPGTRLLVL.

The chain joins TRBV5-1 to TRBJ1-2, with TRBD1 matching 8 bases. V lost 0 bases, J lost 3 bases, and 1 base stayed unmatched. Germline CDR1 is SGHRS and CDR2 is YFSETQ. This CDR3 has 14 residues. CDR3 in amino acids: CASSLEDRDYGYTF. In nucleotides, the CDR3 is TGCGCCAGCAGCTTGGAGGACAGGGACTATGGCTACACCTTC.

The chain links TRBV6-6 to TRBJ2-7, with D maybe TRBD1 (5 bases). V lost 1 base to trimming and J lost 4 bases, with 11 bases between them. This CDR3 spans 14 amino acids. The germline gives CDR1 MNHNY, CDR2 SVGAGI (reference sequence). CDR3 amino acids: CASSYLTREYEQYF. CDR3 sequence (DNA): TGTGCCAGCAGTTACTTAACCAGGGAATACGAGCAGTACTTC.

The V and J genes are TRBV7-2 and TRBJ1-5, with TRBD1 matching 8 bases. V dropped 5 bases and J dropped 4; count of bases not matched to a gene: 7. The CDR3 length is 15 residues. Germline V gene data show CDR1 as SGHTA and CDR2 as FQGNSA. The CDR3 spells CASSKWDRTNQPQHF. DNA of the CDR3: TGTGCCAGCAGCAAGTGGGACAGGACTAATCAGCCCCAGCATTTT.

The V and J genes are TRBV19 and TRBJ1-5; D uncertain. Trimming shortened V by 3 bases and J by 2 bases, and 8 bases separated the two germline ends. The CDR3 spans 14 residues. The V gene's germline CDR1 is LNHDA and CDR2 SQIVND (reference sequence). The CDR3 bases are TGTGCCAGTAGTATTAGCTGGGGCAATCAGCCCCAGCATTTT. This codes for CASSISWGNQPQHF.

The chain links TRBV5-1 to TRBJ1-5, with TRBD1 matching 7 bases. Trimming took 4 bases from V and 6 from J; bases not matched to a gene: 10. The germline CDR1 and CDR2 sequences are SGHRS and YFSETQ. This CDR3 spans 15 amino acids. CDR3: CASSLMRGRSQPQHF. Here the CDR3 DNA reads TGCGCCAGCAGCCTGATGAGGGGGCGAAGTCAGCCCCAGCATTTT.

This clone showed up just once. This rearrangement joins TRBV2 to TRBJ1-3; D may be TRBD1 (6 bases). CDR3 size: 15 residues. The V end was cut by 2 bases, the J end by 4 bases, with 12 bases between. The V gene's germline CDR1 is SNHLY and CDR2 FYNNEI. Here the CDR3 DNA reads TGTGCCAGCAGTGAACTGGCAGGGGACGGAAACACCATATATTTT. This codes for CASSELAGDGNTIYF.

This sequence joins TRBV6-5 and TRBJ2-5; 7 bases match TRBD1. In germline, CDR1 is MNHEY, CDR2 SVGAGI. CDR3 length equals 15 residues. V dropped 4 bases and J dropped 1; count of bases not matched to a gene: 6. Written as DNA, the CDR3 is TGTGCCAGCAGTTTCTTGACAGGGAGCCAAGAGACCCAGTACTTC. It codes for CASSFLTGSQETQYF.